The 27 T cell receptor beta chains listed next were all sequenced from one sample in a study of T cells in Graves' hyperthyroidism and ophthalmopathy. Amplified TCR beta CDR3 regions derived from RNA transcripts. Using the HTBI primer set, a first-round RT-PCR was run on the TCR CDR3. TCRdb analysed the multiplex PCR reads with MiXCR anew, one entry per CDR3 protein. The table has over 700,000 distinct CDR3 sequences, under 45% seen once. The sample comprised blood. The receptors stem from a woman aged 40 to 50 with Graves' hyperthyroidism.

This clonotype was observed a few times. The V call is TRBV5-8, the J call TRBJ1-4; D not resolved. This CDR3 is built from 14 residues. The ends were cut back, 4 bases at V and 7 bases at J, with 14 bases in the middle. Germline lookup yields CDR1 SGHTS and CDR2 YDEGEE. In nucleotides, the CDR3 is TGTGCCAGCAGCGCAGGAAACTTGGGTGAAAAACTGTTTTTT. This encodes CASSAGNLGEKLFF.

In its sample, this clonotype was seen a few times. The CDR3 protein is CASSWLGGGNEKLFF. The CDR3 DNA reads TGTGCCAGCAGTTGGCTCGGGGGGGGGAATGAAAAACTGTTTTTT. The rearrangement joins TRBV6-1 to TRBJ1-4; possibly TRBD1 for D (5 bases). The CDR3 has 15 amino acids. Trimming removed 5 bases at V and 5 bases at J, with 15 bases between. From germline, CDR1 is MNHNS and CDR2 SASEGT.

This clonotype was found a few times. The chain is built from TRBV2 and TRBJ1-4; TRBD1 might be the D (6 bases). The CDR3 extends over 20 amino acids. Germline V gene lookup returns CDR1 SNHLY and CDR2 FYNNEI. V shed 6 bases and J shed 0 bases, with 26 bases lying between them. The CDR3 nucleotides read TGTGCCAGCAGGGGGGGGCCATCTGGGCGACATCTTACAACTAATGAAAAACTGTTTTTT. It yields the protein CASRGGPSGRHLTTNEKLFF. The full variable domain, with the rest looked up from reference TRBV2 and TRBJ1-4, is EPEVTQTPSHQVTQMGQEVILRCVPISNHLYFYWYRQILGQKVEFLVSFYNNEISEKSEIFDDQFSVERPDGSNFTLKIRSTKLEDSAMYFCASRGGPSGRHLTTNEKLFFGSGTQLSVL.

This chain uses TRBV6-5 with TRBJ1-2, with D maybe TRBD1 (5 bases). Germline V gene sequence: CDR1 MNHEY, CDR2 SVGAGI. Trimming stripped 0 bases from V and 7 bases from J, with 12 bases between. CDR3 size: 14 residues. CDR3 amino acids: CASSYSITGGGYTF. The CDR3 DNA reads as TGTGCCAGCAGTTACTCGATTACAGGAGGTGGCTACACCTTC.

Details on this clonotype: One end of the junction varies from germline; a read error may be responsible. The chain employs TRBV12-3 or TRBV12-4 and TRBJ2-5; D not resolved. This CDR3 is built from 14 residues. The CDR3 protein is CASIPPNQEAPKDF. CDR3 nucleotide sequence: TGTGCCAGCATCCCCCCTAACCAAGAAGCTCCCAAAGACTTC.

In its sample, this clonotype was seen many times. This chain links TRBV12-3 or TRBV12-4 with TRBJ2-6; D is ambiguous. The CDR3 consists of 14 residues. Trimming shortened V by 2 bases and J by 2 bases, and 4 bases separated the two germline ends. CDR3 sequence (DNA): TGTGCCAGCAGTTTAAATGCTGGGGCCAACGTCCTGACTTTC. Translation: CASSLNAGANVLTF.

The chain carries TRBV7-9 and TRBJ1-5; 7 bases are shared with TRBD1. The germline CDR1 and CDR2 sequences are SEHNR and FQNEAQ (reference sequence). The CDR3 contains 19 residues. V lost 0 bases and J lost 0; bases outside the gene matches: 11. As DNA, the CDR3 is TGTGCCAGCAGCTTAGCCATTCCGACAGGGTCTTATAGCAATCAGCCCCAGCATTTT. Translation: CASSLAIPTGSYSNQPQHF.

This clonotype was observed many times. The chain carries TRBV6-5 and TRBJ1-3; D gene ambiguous. Trimming took 5 bases from V and 2 from J, leaving 10 bases between them. CDR1 is MNHEY and CDR2 is SVGAGI in the germline V gene. The CDR3 contains 14 residues. The CDR3 sequence: CASSHGRPGNTIYF. The CDR3 DNA reads TGTGCCAGCAGTCACGGTCGCCCTGGAAACACCATATATTTT.

The V gene is TRBV5-8, the J gene TRBJ2-7; D not certain. The CDR3 is 14 residues long. Trimming pared 4 bases from V and 3 bases from J, leaving 14 bases between. Germline CDR1 and CDR2: SGHTS and YDEGEE. CDR3 loop: CASSATDGRYEQYF. CDR3 DNA sequence: TGTGCCAGCAGCGCGACGGACGGCCGCTACGAGCAGTACTTC.

This clonotype turned up a few times. CDR3 sequence: CSVSGSGGITYEQYF. DNA for the CDR3: TGCAGCGTTTCGGGGAGCGGGGGGATCACCTACGAGCAGTACTTC. The V gene is TRBV29-1, the J gene TRBJ2-7; 9 bases agree with TRBD2. V was pared by 5 bases and J by 2 bases, with 10 bases of the junction left unmatched. Germline V CDR1 and CDR2: SQVTM, ANQGSEA. The CDR3 runs to 15 residues.

The V gene is TRBV28, the J gene TRBJ1-1, with TRBD1 as a possible D gene (6 bases). The V gene's germline CDR1 is MDHEN and CDR2 SYDVKM. Trimming cost V 5 bases and J 0 bases, with 13 bases left between them. The CDR3 is 15 residues long. CDR3 nucleotides: TGTGCCAGCAGTGAAACAGGGCCTATGAACACTGAAGCTTTCTTT. Translated, it gives CASSETGPMNTEAFF.

The chain employs TRBV19 and TRBJ2-7; D might be TRBD2 (6 bases). The J call is in doubt because the DNA end fits TRBJ2-1 better. The CDR3 is made up of 14 amino acids. Germline V gene lookup returns CDR1 LNHDA and CDR2 SQIVND (reference sequence). The CDR3 sequence is CASSPRGTANEQFF. DNA for the CDR3: TGTGCCAGTAGCCCGCGGGGAACAGCCAATGAGCAGTTCTTC.

This sequence joins TRBV7-9 and TRBJ2-5; 7 positions agree with TRBD1. CDR3 length: 14 residues. The J segment lost 4 bases and the V segment lost 6 bases, leaving 8 bases of the junction unmatched. CDR1 is SEHNR and CDR2 is FQNEAQ in the germline V gene (reference sequence). CDR3 nucleotide sequence: TGTGCCAGCAGTCCGAGACAGGGAGCAGAGACCCAGTACTTC. Protein sequence: CASSPRQGAETQYF.

Note on this clonotype: The conserved phenylalanine or tryptophan is not found at the CDR3 terminus, so this likely reflects a read error. The DNA is omitted, as the CDR3 cannot be located on it reliably, and the CDR3 follows TCRdb's listing. The chain joins TRBV9 to TRBJ1-2; TRBD1 was called by the table and not checked on the DNA. The CDR3 is 8 residues long, ends included. Germline CDR1 reads SGDLS; CDR2 reads YYNGEE. The CDR3 sequence: CASPQDRT.

This clonotype appeared a few times. The V gene is TRBV19, the J gene TRBJ1-1, with 9 bases fitting TRBD1. V dropped 6 bases and J dropped 4; count of bases not matched to a gene: 12. The CDR3 consists of 16 residues. The germline V gene encodes CDR1 LNHDA and CDR2 SQIVND (reference sequence). CDR3 bases: TGTGCCAGTAGACCTACGGACAGGGGTTGGATCACTGAAGCTTTCTTT. Its protein is CASRPTDRGWITEAFF.

The chain is built from TRBV18 and TRBJ2-5; a possible D gene is TRBD2 (6 bases). Germline-derived CDR1 and CDR2 are KGHSH and LQKENI. V lost 0 bases, J lost 4 bases, and 9 bases lay in between. This CDR3 has 14 amino acids. This CDR3 is CASSPPLASETQYF. The CDR3 nucleotides are TGTGCCAGCTCACCACCCCTAGCGTCAGAGACCCAGTACTTC.

In this sample, this clonotype turned up many times. The rearrangement links TRBV19 to TRBJ1-5; 9 bases align to TRBD1. CDR3 length equals 14 residues. V was pared by 8 bases and J by 6 bases, with 8 bases of the junction left unmatched. From germline, CDR1 is LNHDA and CDR2 SQIVND (reference sequence). CDR3 DNA sequence: TGTGCCAGTCGTCCGGGACAGGGAAGTCAGCCCCAGCATTTT. This gives the protein CASRPGQGSQPQHF.

This clonotype was counted many times. The V gene is TRBV24-1, the J gene TRBJ2-2; 7 nucleotides agree with TRBD2. Germline trimming cut 5 bases from V and 0 bases from J; bases unmatched to any gene: 2. The V gene's germline CDR1 is KGHDR and CDR2 SFDVKD. The CDR3 consists of 15 residues. CDR3 coding DNA: TGTGCCACCAGTGTGCGGGGGACGAACACCGGGGAGCTGTTTTTT. Translating it yields CATSVRGTNTGELFF.

In its sample, this clonotype was seen many times. The chain couples TRBV7-2 to TRBJ2-7; 9 bases agree with TRBD1. V shed 6 bases, J shed 2 bases, and the junction held 14 bases outside the gene matches. CDR1 is SGHTA, CDR2 FQGNSA, per germline. This CDR3 contains 17 residues. This CDR3 reads CASSPPVTGTGTYEQYF. The CDR3 DNA reads TGTGCCAGCAGTCCACCCGTAACCGGGACAGGGACCTACGAGCAGTACTTC.

The chain links TRBV20-1 to TRBJ2-7, with TRBD1 matching over 11 bases. V shed 2 bases and J 3 bases; nucleotides not matched to a gene: 3. This CDR3 region has 14 residues. Germline lookup yields CDR1 DFQATT and CDR2 SNEGSKA (reference sequence). The DNA for the CDR3 is TGCAGTGCTAGACCGGGACAGGGGGACTACGAGCAGTACTTC. Translation: CSARPGQGDYEQYF.

There are many counts of this clonotype. J is TRBJ2-2 and V is TRBV7-9; no clear D. The CDR3 runs 14 residues. The V gene's germline CDR1 is SEHNR and CDR2 FQNEAQ (reference sequence). V was trimmed by 0 bases and J by 6 bases, leaving 8 bases between them. The CDR3 DNA reads TGTGCCAGCAGCTTAGCCGACCGCCCCGGGGAGCTGTTTTTT. Its protein product is CASSLADRPGELFF. The full variable domain, completed using reference TRBV7-9 and TRBJ2-2, is DTGVSQNPRHKITKRGQNVTFRCDPISEHNRLYWYRQTLGQGPEFLTYFQNEAQLEKSRLLSDRFSAERPKGSFSTLEIQRTEQGDSAMYLCASSLADRPGELFFGEGSRLTVL.

This rearrangement joins TRBV29-1 to TRBJ1-2; 9 bases agree with TRBD1. Germline CDR1 SQVTM, CDR2 ANQGSEA. The CDR3 loop spans 12 amino acids. The ends lost 4 bases at V and 6 bases at J; junction bases unmatched: 3. CDR3 nucleotide sequence: TGCAGCGTTGGGACAGGGGTGGATGGCTACACCTTC. The encoded protein is CSVGTGVDGYTF.

This clonotype was seen a few times. The rearrangement joins TRBV19 to TRBJ2-2, with D maybe TRBD2 (6 bases). Trimming took off 2 bases at V and 0 bases at J, with 7 bases between the two ends. The CDR3 consists of 15 residues. Germline assignment: CDR1 LNHDA and CDR2 SQIVND (reference sequence). CDR3 DNA: TGTGCCAGTAGTATAACGGGAGCGAACACCGGGGAGCTGTTTTTT. Translated: CASSITGANTGELFF.

Concerning this clonotype itself: The DNA is left out, because the CDR3 cannot be placed on it with certainty; the CDR3 is given as TCRdb lists it. V gene TRBV2 combines with J gene TRBJ1-5; the D call TRBD1 from the table was never checked on the DNA. Germline V gene data show CDR1 as SNHLY and CDR2 as FYNNEI. The CDR3 is made up of 17 amino acids, end residues included. This CDR3 is CASSSAPGRFSNQPQHF.

The chain combines TRBV5-1 with TRBJ1-2; possible D gene TRBD1, 6 bases. The CDR3 has 13 amino acids. V was pared by 3 bases and J by 6 bases, with 12 bases between. Germline-derived CDR1 and CDR2 are SGHRS and YFSETQ. In nucleotides, the CDR3 is TGCGCCAGCAGCTACGGGGGGCGAGATGGCTACACCTTC. It yields the protein CASSYGGRDGYTF.

The rearrangement links TRBV20-1 to TRBJ2-1, with 10 bases that match TRBD2. Germline V CDR1 and CDR2: DFQATT, SNEGSKA (reference sequence). The CDR3 extends over 14 amino acids. The CDR3 nucleotides read TGCAGCGTAGACGGAGCGGGAGGGTACAATGAGCAGTTCTTC. It yields the protein CSVDGAGGYNEQFF.

The chain couples TRBV19 to TRBJ2-6, with TRBD2 as a possible D gene (5 bases). Trimming took 1 base from V and 2 from J, leaving 12 bases between them. Germline values: CDR1 LNHDA, CDR2 SQIVND (reference sequence). CDR3 size: 17 residues. The CDR3 nucleotides read TGTGCCAGTAGTATAGGCCAGTCGGGGACTGGGGCCAACGTCCTGACTTTC. Translating it yields CASSIGQSGTGANVLTF. The entire variable domain, with the rest obtained from reference TRBV19 and TRBJ2-6, is as follows: DGGITQSPKYLFRKEGQNVTLSCEQNLNHDAMYWYRQDPGQGLRLIYYSQIVNDFQKGDIAEGYSVSREKKESFPLTVTSAQKNPTAFYLCASSIGQSGTGANVLTFGAGSRLTVL.